The sequence of this TCR beta chain was determined in a study of CD8+ T cells in alopecia areata. Looking at the study overall: Female roughly 6-10-week-old C3H/HeJ recipients received skin from roughly 6-13-month-old C3H/HeJ graft donors with spontaneous alopecia. General observations from the study: The study found higher clonality in lesional than normal scalp, especially in alopecia totalis/universalis. Researchers reported that TCR sharing among patients proved less clear than in mice, possibly HLA-linked. Resident alphabeta T cells of normal skin are also sequenced in scalp samples.

This CDR3 spans 14 amino acids. Germline-derived CDR1 and CDR2 are SQVVS and ANEGSEA. V shed 4 bases, J shed 0 bases, and the junction held 0 bases outside the gene matches. Sorting relied on CD4, CD8alpha, NKG2D, NKG2ACE and other markers applied to pooled cutaneous lymph node cells. About this clone: Its target is unknown. The germline and genes are mouse ones. The CDR3 is cut off 4 residues early in the read; its end comes from the germline J gene.

Extracted from the samples, RNA was reverse transcribed into cDNA to serve as the sequencing template. Repertoires were generated with immunoSEQ multiplex PCR, while TCRdb's copy carries only in-frame clones and drops some. Recorded here are approximately 280,000 clones, none singletons. The specimen sequenced was CD4+ T cells sorted from a lymph node. The chain links TRBV30 to TRBJ2-2, with 9 bases aligning to TRBD2. This clonotype was obtained from a C3H/HeJ mouse with alopecia areata. This mouse strain has H2-k as its MHC haplotype. The CDR3 DNA, read in part, is TGTAGTTCTACTGGGGGGGCAAACACCGGG. Amino acids: CSSTGGANTG. The entire CDR3 reads CSSTGGANTGQLYF.